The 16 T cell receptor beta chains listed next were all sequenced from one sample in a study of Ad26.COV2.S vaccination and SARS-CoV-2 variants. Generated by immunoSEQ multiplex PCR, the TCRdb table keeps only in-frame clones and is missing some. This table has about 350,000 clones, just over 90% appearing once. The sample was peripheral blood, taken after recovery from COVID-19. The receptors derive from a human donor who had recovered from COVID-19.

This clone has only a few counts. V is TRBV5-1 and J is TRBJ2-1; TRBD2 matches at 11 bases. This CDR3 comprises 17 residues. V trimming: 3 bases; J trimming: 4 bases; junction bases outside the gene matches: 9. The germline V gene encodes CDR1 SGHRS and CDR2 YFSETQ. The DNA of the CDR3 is TGCGCCAGCAGCTCGGAAGCTCGGACTAGCGGGTACAATGAGCAGTTCTTC. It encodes CASSSEARTSGYNEQFF.

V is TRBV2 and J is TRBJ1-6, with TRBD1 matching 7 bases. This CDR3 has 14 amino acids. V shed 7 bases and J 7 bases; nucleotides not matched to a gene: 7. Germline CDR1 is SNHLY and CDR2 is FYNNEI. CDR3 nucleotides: TGTGCCAGCAATGACAGGGTTCACAATTCACCCCTCCACTTT. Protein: CASNDRVHNSPLHF. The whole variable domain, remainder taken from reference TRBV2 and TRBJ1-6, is EPEVTQTPSHQVTQMGQEVILRCVPISNHLYFYWYRQILGQKVEFLVSFYNNEISEKSEIFDDQFSVERPDGSNFTLKIRSTKLEDSAMYFCASNDRVHNSPLHFGNGTRLTVT.

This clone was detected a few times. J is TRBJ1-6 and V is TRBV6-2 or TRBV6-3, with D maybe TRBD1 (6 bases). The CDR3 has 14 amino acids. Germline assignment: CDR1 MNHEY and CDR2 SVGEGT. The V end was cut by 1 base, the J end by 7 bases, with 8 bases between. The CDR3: CASSYWGQNSPLHF. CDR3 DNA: TGTGCCAGCAGTTACTGGGGACAAAATTCACCCCTCCACTTT.

The CDR3 loop is CASSVRAVPGANVLTF. For the CDR3, the DNA is TGTGCCAGCAGCGTAAGGGCGGTGCCTGGGGCCAACGTCCTGACTTTC. The V call is TRBV9, the J call TRBJ2-6, with no clear D. Germline V gene lookup returns CDR1 SGDLS and CDR2 YYNGEE. This CDR3 has 16 residues. V lost 1 base, J lost 2 bases, and 10 bases lay in between.

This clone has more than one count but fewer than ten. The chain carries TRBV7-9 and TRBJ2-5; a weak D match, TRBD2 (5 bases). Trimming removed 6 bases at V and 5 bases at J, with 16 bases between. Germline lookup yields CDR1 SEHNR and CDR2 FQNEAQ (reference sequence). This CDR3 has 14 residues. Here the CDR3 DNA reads TGTGCCAGCAGGGGAGACGGTATTTGGGAGACCCAGTACTTC. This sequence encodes CASRGDGIWETQYF.

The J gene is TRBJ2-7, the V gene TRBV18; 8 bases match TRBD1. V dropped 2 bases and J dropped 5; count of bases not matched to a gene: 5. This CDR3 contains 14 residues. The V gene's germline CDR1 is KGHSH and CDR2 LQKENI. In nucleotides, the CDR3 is TGTGCCAGCTCACCAGGCAGGGGGCGTGACGAGCAGTACTTC. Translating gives CASSPGRGRDEQYF.

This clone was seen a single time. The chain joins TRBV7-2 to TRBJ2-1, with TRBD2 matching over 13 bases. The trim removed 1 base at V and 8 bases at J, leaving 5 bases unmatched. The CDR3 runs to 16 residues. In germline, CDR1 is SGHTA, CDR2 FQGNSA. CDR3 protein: CASSLVLAGGKDEQFF. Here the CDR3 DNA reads TGTGCCAGCAGCTTAGTACTAGCGGGGGGGAAAGATGAGCAGTTCTTC.

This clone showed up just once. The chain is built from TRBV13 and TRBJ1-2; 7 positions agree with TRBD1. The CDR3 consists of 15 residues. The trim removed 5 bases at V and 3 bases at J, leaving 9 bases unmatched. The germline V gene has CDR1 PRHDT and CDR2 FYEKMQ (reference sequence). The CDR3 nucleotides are TGTGCCAGCAGCCCCGGGACAGTTTCCCACTATGGCTACACCTTC. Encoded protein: CASSPGTVSHYGYTF.

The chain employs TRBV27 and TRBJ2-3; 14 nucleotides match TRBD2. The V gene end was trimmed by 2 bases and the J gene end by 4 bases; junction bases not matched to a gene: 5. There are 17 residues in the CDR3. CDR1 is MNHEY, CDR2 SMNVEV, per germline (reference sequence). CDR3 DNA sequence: TGTGCCAGCAGTTTAATTAGGACTAGCGGGGGGCCAGATACGCAGTATTTT. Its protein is CASSLIRTSGGPDTQYF.

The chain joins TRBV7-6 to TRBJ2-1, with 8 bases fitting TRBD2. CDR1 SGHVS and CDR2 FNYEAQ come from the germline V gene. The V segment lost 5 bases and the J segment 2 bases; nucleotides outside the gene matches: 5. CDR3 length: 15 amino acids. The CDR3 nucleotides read TGTGCCAGCAGCCAGAGCGGGGGACCCTACAATGAGCAGTTCTTC. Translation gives CASSQSGGPYNEQFF.

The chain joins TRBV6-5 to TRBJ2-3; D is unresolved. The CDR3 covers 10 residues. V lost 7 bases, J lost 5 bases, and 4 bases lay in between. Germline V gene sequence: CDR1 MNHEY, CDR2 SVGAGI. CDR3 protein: CASKVDTQYF. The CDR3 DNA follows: TGTGCCAGCAAGGTAGATACGCAGTATTTT.

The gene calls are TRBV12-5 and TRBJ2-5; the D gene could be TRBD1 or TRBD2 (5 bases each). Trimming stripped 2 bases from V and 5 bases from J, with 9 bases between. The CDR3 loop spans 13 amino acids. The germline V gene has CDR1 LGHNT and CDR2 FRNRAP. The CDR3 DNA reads TGTGCTAGTGGTTTGCCGGGGCGTGAGACCCAGTACTTC. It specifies CASGLPGRETQYF.

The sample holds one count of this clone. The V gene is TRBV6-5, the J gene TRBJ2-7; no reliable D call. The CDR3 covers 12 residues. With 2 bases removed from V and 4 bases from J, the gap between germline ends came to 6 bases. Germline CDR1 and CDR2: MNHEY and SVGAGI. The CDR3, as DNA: TGTGCCAGCAGTTACAGTCCGTACGAGCAGTACTTC. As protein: CASSYSPYEQYF.

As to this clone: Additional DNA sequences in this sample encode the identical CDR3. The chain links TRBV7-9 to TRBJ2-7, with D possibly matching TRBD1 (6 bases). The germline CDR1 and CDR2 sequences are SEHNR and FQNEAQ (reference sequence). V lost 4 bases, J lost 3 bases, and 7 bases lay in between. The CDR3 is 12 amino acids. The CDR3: CASSSQGYEQYF. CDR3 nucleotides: TGTGCCAGCAGCTCACAGGGCTACGAGCAGTACTTC. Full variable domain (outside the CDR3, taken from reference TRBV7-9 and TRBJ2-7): DTGVSQNPRHKITKRGQNVTFRCDPISEHNRLYWYRQTLGQGPEFLTYFQNEAQLEKSRLLSDRFSAERPKGSFSTLEIQRTEQGDSAMYLCASSSQGYEQYFGPGTRLTVT.

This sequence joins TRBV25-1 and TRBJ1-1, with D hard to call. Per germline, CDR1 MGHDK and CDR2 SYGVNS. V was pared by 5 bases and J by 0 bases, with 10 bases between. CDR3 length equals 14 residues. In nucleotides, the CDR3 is TGTGCCAGCAGTTTTGACAACATGAACACTGAAGCTTTCTTT. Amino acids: CASSFDNMNTEAFF.

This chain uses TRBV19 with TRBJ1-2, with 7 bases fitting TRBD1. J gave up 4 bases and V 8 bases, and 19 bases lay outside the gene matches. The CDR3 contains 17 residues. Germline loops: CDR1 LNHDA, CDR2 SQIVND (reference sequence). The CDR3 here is CASRHGTAISGSYGYTF. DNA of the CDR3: TGTGCCAGTCGACACGGGACAGCCATCTCGGGAAGCTATGGCTACACCTTC.